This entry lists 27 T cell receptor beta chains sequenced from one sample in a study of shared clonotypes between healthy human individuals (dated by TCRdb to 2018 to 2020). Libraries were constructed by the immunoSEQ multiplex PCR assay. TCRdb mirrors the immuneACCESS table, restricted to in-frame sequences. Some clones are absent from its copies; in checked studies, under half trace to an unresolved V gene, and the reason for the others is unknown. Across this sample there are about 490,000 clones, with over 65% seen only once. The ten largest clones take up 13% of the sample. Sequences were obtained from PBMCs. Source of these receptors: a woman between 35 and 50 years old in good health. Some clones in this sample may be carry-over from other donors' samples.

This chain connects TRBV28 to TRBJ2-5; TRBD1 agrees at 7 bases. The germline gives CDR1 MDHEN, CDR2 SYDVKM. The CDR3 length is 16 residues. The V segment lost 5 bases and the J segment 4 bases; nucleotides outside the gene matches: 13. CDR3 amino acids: CASSPWTGTLGETQYF. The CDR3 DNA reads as TGTGCCAGCAGTCCGTGGACAGGAACCCTGGGAGAGACCCAGTACTTC. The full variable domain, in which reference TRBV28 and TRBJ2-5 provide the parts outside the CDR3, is DVKVTQSSRYLVKRTGEKVFLECVQDMDHENMFWYRQDPGLGLRLIYFSYDVKMKEKGDIPEGYSVSREKKERFSLILESASTNQTSMYLCASSPWTGTLGETQYFGPGTRLLVL.

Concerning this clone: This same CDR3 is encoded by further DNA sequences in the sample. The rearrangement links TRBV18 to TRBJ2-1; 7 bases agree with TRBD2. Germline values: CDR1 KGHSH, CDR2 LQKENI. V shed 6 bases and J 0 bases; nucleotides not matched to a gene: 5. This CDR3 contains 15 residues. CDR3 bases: TGTGCCAGCTCCCCTCGCGGGAGCTCCTACAATGAGCAGTTCTTC. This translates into CASSPRGSSYNEQFF.

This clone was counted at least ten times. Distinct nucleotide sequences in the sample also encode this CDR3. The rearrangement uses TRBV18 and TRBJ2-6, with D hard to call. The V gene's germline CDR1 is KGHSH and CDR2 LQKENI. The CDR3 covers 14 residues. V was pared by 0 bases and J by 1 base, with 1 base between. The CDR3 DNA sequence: TGTGCCAGCTCACCACCATCTGGGGCCAACGTCCTGACTTTC. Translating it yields CASSPPSGANVLTF.

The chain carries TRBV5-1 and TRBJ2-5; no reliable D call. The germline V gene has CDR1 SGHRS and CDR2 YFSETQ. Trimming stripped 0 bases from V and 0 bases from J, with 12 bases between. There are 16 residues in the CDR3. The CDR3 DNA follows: TGCGCCAGCAGCTTGGCTCTGGGCGCGAACCAAGAGACCCAGTACTTC. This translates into CASSLALGANQETQYF.

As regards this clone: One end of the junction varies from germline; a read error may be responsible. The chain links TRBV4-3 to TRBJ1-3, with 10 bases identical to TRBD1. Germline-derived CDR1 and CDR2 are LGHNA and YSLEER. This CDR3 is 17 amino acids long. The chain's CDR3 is CASSQLGQGTSGDTIYF. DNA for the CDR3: TGCGCCAGCAGCCAGTTGGGACAGGGGACCTCTGGAGACACCATATATTTT.

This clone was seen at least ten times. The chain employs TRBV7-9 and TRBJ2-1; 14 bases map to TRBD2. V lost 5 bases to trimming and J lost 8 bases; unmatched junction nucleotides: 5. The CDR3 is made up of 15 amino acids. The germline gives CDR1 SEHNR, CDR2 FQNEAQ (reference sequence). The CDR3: CASSRGTSGSDEQFF. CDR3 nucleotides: TGTGCCAGCAGCCGCGGGACTAGCGGGAGCGATGAGCAGTTCTTC. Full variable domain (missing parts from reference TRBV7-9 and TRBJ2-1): DTGVSQNPRHKITKRGQNVTFRCDPISEHNRLYWYRQTLGQGPEFLTYFQNEAQLEKSRLLSDRFSAERPKGSFSTLEIQRTEQGDSAMYLCASSRGTSGSDEQFFGPGTRLTVL.

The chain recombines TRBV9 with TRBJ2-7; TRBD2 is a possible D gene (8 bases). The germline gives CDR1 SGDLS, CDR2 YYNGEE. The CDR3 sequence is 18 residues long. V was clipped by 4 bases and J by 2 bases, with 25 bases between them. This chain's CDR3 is CASSNTGEASGSAYEQYF. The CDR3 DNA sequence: TGTGCCAGCAGCAACACAGGGGAAGCAAGCGGGAGTGCCTACGAGCAGTACTTC.

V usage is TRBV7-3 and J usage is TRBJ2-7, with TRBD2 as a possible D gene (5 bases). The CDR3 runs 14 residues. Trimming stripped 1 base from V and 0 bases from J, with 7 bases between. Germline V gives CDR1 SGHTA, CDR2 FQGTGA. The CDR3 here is CASSLIGNSYEQYF. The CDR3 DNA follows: TGTGCCAGCAGCTTAATCGGGAACTCCTACGAGCAGTACTTC. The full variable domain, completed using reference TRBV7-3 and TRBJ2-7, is GAGVSQTPSNKVTEKGKYVELRCDPISGHTALYWYRQSLGQGPEFLIYFQGTGAADDSGLPNDRFFAVRPEGSVSTLKIQRTERGDSAVYLCASSLIGNSYEQYFGPGTRLTVT.

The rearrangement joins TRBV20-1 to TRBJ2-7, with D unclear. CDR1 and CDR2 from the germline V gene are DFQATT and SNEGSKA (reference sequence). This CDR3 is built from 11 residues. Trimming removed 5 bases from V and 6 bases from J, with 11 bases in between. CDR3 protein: CSAPLTVEQYF. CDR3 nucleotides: TGCAGTGCTCCCCTTACTGTCGAGCAGTACTTC.

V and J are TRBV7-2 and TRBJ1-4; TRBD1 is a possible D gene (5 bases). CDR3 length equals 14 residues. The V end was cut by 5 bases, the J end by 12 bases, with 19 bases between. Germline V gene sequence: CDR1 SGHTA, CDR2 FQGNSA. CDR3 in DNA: TGTGCCAGCAGCCCACTCGGGGCTCCTGGGGAACTGTTTTTT. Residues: CASSPLGAPGELFF. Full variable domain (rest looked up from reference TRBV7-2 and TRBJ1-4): GAGVSQSPSNKVTEKGKDVELRCDPISGHTALYWYRQSLGQGLEFLIYFQGNSAPDKSGLPSDRFSAERTGGSVSTLTIQRTQQEDSAVYLCASSPLGAPGELFFGSGTQLSVL.

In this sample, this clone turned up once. The CDR3 bases are TGCGCCAGCAGCCTTACTAGCAATCAGCCCCAGCATTTT. It translates to CASSLTSNQPQHF. The rearrangement joins TRBV5-1 to TRBJ1-5; D unresolved. V lost 4 bases and J lost 0, with 5 bases in between. The CDR3 is made up of 13 amino acids. Germline V CDR1 and CDR2: SGHRS, YFSETQ.

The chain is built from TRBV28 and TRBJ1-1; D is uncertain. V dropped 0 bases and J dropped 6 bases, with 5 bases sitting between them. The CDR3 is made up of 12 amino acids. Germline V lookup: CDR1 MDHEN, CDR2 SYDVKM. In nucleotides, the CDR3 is TGTGCCAGCAGTTTATGGTCAGCTGAAGCTTTCTTT. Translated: CASSLWSAEAFF.

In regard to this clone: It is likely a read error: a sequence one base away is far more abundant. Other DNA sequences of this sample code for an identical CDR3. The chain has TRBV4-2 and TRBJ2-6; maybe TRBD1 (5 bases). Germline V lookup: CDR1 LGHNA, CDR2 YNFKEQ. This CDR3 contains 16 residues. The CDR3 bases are TGTGCCAGCAGCCAAACGGAGAGCTCTGGGGCCAACGTCCTGACCTTC. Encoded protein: CASSQTESSGANVLTF.

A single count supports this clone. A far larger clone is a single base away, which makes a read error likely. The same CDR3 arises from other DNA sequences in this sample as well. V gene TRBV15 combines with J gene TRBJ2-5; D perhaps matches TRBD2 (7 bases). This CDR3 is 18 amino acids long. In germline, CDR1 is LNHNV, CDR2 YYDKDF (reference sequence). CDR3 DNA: TGTGCCACAAGCAGAGTGGGAGGGGGTCGGATATATAGAGAGACCCAGTACTTC. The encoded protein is CATSRVGGGRIYRETQYF.

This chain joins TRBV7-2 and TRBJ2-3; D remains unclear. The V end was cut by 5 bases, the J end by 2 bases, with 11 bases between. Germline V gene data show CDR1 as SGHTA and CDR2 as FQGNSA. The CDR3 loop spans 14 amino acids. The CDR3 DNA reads TGTGCCAGCAGCCCAGATGTCAACACAGATACGCAGTATTTT. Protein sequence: CASSPDVNTDTQYF.

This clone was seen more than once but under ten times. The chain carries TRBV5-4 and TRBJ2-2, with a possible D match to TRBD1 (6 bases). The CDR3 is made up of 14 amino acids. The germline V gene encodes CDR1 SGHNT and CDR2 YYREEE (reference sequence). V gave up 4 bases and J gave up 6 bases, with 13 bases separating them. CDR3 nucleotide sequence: TGTGCCAGCAGCCTCGGACAGAATGCCGGGGAGCTGTTTTTT. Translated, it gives CASSLGQNAGELFF.

The CDR3 DNA reads TGCGCCAGCAGCTTGGGACTAGCGGGAGCCCGTGAGACCCAGTACTTC. Translating it yields CASSLGLAGARETQYF. The rearrangement links TRBV5-1 to TRBJ2-5; 12 bases agree with TRBD2. Germline lookup yields CDR1 SGHRS and CDR2 YFSETQ. This CDR3 contains 16 residues. Trimming cost V 0 bases and J 5 bases; bases outside gene matches: 5. Full variable domain (remainder filled in from reference TRBV5-1 and TRBJ2-5): KAGVTQTPRYLIKTRGQQVTLSCSPISGHRSVSWYQQTPGQGLQFLFEYFSETQRNKGNFPGRFSGRQFSNSRSEMNVSTLELGDSALYLCASSLGLAGARETQYFGPGTRLLVL.

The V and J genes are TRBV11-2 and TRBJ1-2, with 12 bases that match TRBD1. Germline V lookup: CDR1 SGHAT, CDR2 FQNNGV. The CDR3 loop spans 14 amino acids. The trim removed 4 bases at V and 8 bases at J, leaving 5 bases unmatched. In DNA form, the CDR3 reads TGTGCCAGCAGCTCGGGACAGGGGGCGCAGGGCTACACCTTC. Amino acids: CASSSGQGAQGYTF.

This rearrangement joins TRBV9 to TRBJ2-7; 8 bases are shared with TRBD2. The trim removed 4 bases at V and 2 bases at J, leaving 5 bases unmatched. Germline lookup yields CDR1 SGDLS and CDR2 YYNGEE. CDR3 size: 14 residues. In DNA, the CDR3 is TGTGCCAGCAGCATTAGCGGGACCGCCTACGAGCAGTACTTC. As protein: CASSISGTAYEQYF.

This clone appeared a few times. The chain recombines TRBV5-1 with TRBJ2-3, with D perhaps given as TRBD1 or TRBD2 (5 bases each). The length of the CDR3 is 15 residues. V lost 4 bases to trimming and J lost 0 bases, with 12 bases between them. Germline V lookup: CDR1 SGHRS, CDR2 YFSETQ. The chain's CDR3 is CASSAGTASTDTQYF. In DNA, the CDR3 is TGCGCCAGCAGCGCCGGGACCGCAAGCACAGATACGCAGTATTTT.

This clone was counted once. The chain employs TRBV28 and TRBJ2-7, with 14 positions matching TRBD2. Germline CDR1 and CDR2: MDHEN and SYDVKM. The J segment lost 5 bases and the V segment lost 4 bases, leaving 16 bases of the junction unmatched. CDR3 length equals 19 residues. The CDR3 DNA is TGTGCCAGCAGTTCCACCTCCGGGACTAGCGGGAGTGATCTTCACGAGCAGTACTTC. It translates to CASSSTSGTSGSDLHEQYF.

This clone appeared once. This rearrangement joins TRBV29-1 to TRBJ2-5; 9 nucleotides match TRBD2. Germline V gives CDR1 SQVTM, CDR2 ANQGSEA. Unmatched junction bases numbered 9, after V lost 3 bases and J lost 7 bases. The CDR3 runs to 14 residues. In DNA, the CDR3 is TGCAGCGTTGAGGGTAGCGGGAGTCGCGGGACCCAGTACTTC. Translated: CSVEGSGSRGTQYF.

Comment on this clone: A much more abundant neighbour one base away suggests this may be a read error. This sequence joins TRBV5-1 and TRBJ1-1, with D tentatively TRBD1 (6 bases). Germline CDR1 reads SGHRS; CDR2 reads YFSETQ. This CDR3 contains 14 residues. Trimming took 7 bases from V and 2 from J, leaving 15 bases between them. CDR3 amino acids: CASGLTGPNTEAFF. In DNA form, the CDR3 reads TGCGCCAGCGGCCTGACAGGTCCTAACACTGAAGCTTTCTTT.

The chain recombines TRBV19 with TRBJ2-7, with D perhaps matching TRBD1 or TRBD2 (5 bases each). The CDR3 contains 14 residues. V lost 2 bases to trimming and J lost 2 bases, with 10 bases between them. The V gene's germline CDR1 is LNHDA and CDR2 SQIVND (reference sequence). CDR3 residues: CASSIREGPYEQYF. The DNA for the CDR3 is TGTGCCAGTAGTATACGTGAGGGACCCTACGAGCAGTACTTC.

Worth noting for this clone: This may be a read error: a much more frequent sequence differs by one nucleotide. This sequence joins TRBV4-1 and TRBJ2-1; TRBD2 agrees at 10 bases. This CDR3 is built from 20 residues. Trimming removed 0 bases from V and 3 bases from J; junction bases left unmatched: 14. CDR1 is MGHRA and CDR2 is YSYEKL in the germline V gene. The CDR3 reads CASSQDRGTSARPNYNEQFF. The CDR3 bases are TGCGCCAGCAGCCAAGACCGGGGGACTAGCGCGAGACCAAACTACAATGAGCAGTTCTTC.

The CDR3 sequence is CASSKEQGRTRDTQYF. The CDR3 coding sequence is TGTGCCAGCAGCAAAGAGCAGGGGAGGACCAGGGATACGCAGTATTTT. The gene calls are TRBV11-2 and TRBJ2-3, with D possibly called TRBD1 or TRBD2 (6 bases each). This CDR3 is 16 amino acids long. Germline lookup yields CDR1 SGHAT and CDR2 FQNNGV. The V and J ends lost 5 bases and 6 bases respectively, with 21 bases between them.

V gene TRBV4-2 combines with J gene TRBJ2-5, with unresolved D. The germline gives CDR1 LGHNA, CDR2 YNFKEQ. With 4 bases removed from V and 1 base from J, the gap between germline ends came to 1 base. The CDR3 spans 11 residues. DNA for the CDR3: TGTGCCAGCAGCCTCCAAGAGACCCAGTACTTC. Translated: CASSLQETQYF.